This is a list of T cell receptor beta chains from one sample in a study of blood T cell repertoires in COVID-19. Some clones are missing from TCRdb's copy, which holds only in-frame ones; the method was immunoSEQ multiplex PCR. This table has 150,000 to 200,000 clones, about nine tenths appearing once. Sequencing was carried out using PBMCs or T cells enriched from blood (not recorded which). These receptors all stem from a woman aged 18-29 years who had recovered from COVID-19. Both conserved end residues are part of each CDR3. The D gene is left open where the match is weak. Expanded clones are given a class, and other clones once, few, many or no size at all.

v_gene	j_gene	d_gene	abundance	CDR3nt	CDR3aa
TRBV19	TRBJ2-3	TRBD2	.	TGTGCCAGTAGTATAAGCGGGGGCACAGATACGCAGTATTTT	CASSISGGTDTQYF
TRBV11-2	TRBJ1-6	.	.	TGTGCCAGCAGCTTAGACAGCGGTTCACCCCTCCACTTT	CASSLDSGSPLHF
TRBV5-4	TRBJ2-1	TRBD2	.	TGTGCCAGCAGCTACGGGACTAGCGGCGCCTACAATGAGCAGTTCTTC	CASSYGTSGAYNEQFF
TRBV10-3	TRBJ2-1	TRBD2	.	TGTGCCATCAGTGAGTCGGGGGGACTAGCGGCTAATGAGCAGTTCTTC	CAISESGGLAANEQFF
TRBV28	TRBJ1-1	.	few	TGTGCCAGCAGTTTTCAGAACACTGAAGCTTTCTTT	CASSFQNTEAFF
TRBV18	TRBJ1-1	.	.	TGTGCCAGCTCCCAACGCATGAGCGATAATGCTGAAGCTTTCTTT	CASSQRMSDNAEAFF
TRBV14	TRBJ1-4	.	.	TGTGCCAGCAGCCAAGAATCGTTGGGGGGACTGTTTTTT	CASSQESLGGLFF
TRBV2	TRBJ2-7	.	once	TGTGCCAGCAAACCGCGGGGAGAGACTTACGAGCAGTACTTC	CASKPRGETYEQYF
TRBV28	TRBJ1-4	TRBD1	once	TGTGCCAGCAGGCAACAGGGGGAAGGAGAAAAACTGTTTTTT	CASRQQGEGEKLFF
TRBV9	TRBJ2-7	TRBD2	.	TGTGCCAGCAGCTTCGGGGGGACTAGCGGGCATCGGGAGCAGTACTTC	CASSFGGTSGHREQYF
TRBV28	TRBJ1-1	.	.	TGTGCCAGCAGTCCCCTCCCATTTGAGGGTCGGGCTTTCTTT	CASSPLPFEGRAFF
TRBV27	TRBJ2-1	.	.	TGTGCCAGCAGTTCCCCGTTGGGCGATGAGCAGTTCTTC	CASSSPLGDEQFF
TRBV7-2	TRBJ2-7	TRBD2	.	TGTGCCAGCAGCTTAGCGTCCCAGCGGGGGGTGTCCTACGAGCAGTACTTC	CASSLASQRGVSYEQYF
TRBV2	TRBJ2-1	.	.	TGTGCCAGCAGTTTGGTGCGGTCCTCCTACAATGAGCAGTTCTTC	CASSLVRSSYNEQFF
TRBV7-9	TRBJ2-2	.	few	TGTGCCAGCGCAGGGGGGACCGGGGAGCTGTTTTTT	CASAGGTGELFF
TRBV10-3	TRBJ2-7	.	.	TGTGCCATCAGTGAGTCGCGGACCTACGAGCAGTACTTC	CAISESRTYEQYF
TRBV18	TRBJ1-2	.	once	TGTGCCAGCTCACCACCCTCTCGGACAGAAAACTATGGCTACACCTTC	CASSPPSRTENYGYTF
TRBV2	TRBJ2-7	.	.	TGTGCCAGCAGGACTCCGACGGGATCGGGGCGGCGGGAAAGCGGCGAGCAGTACTTC	CASRTPTGSGRRESGEQYF